The 10 T cell receptor beta chains listed next were all sequenced from one sample in a study of blood T cell repertoires in COVID-19. Here immunoSEQ multiplex PCR was the method, and the copy in TCRdb shows in-frame clones only, minus some. The sample yields 55,000 to 65,000 clones, over 75% seen once. Sequencing was done on a sample of peripheral blood. Receptors were obtained from a man of 80 years or more in a cohort sampled during active COVID-19.

The rearrangement joins TRBV19 to TRBJ1-5; TRBD1 matches 10 bases. The junction had 12 bases not matched to a gene; V was cut back by 7 bases and J by 3 bases. Per the germline V gene, CDR1 is LNHDA and CDR2 is SQIVND (reference sequence). CDR3 length: 17 residues. Here the CDR3 reads CASTPFIGQGDNQPQHF. The CDR3 DNA follows: TGTGCCAGTACTCCATTCATTGGACAGGGGGACAATCAGCCCCAGCATTTT. The variable domain in full, completed from reference TRBV19 and TRBJ1-5, reads DGGITQSPKYLFRKEGQNVTLSCEQNLNHDAMYWYRQDPGQGLRLIYYSQIVNDFQKGDIAEGYSVSREKKESFPLTVTSAQKNPTAFYLCASTPFIGQGDNQPQHFGDGTRLSIL.

V gene TRBV6-5 combines with J gene TRBJ2-3; TRBD1 might be the D (5 bases). This CDR3 spans 13 amino acids. Germline V gives CDR1 MNHEY, CDR2 SVGAGI. With 2 bases removed from V and 6 bases from J, the gap between germline ends came to 9 bases. DNA of the CDR3: TGTGCCAGCAGTTACAGGGGTAGGGATACGCAGTATTTT. It is translated as CASSYRGRDTQYF.

This clone was recorded only once. The CDR3 region is CASSEPIAGGNTQYF. The CDR3 DNA sequence: TGTGCCAGCAGTGAGCCCATAGCGGGAGGCAATACGCAGTATTTT. V gene TRBV2 combines with J gene TRBJ2-3; 10 bases match TRBD2. V shed 3 bases, J shed 7 bases, and the junction held 7 bases outside the gene matches. Germline V gene data show CDR1 as SNHLY and CDR2 as FYNNEI. CDR3 size: 15 residues.

The rearrangement joins TRBV6-1 to TRBJ1-5; D is ambiguous. V lost 1 base to trimming and J lost 9 bases, with 7 bases between them. Germline lookup yields CDR1 MNHNS and CDR2 SASEGT. This CDR3 region has 12 residues. CDR3 DNA sequence: TGTGCCAGCAGTGAAGAACCCAGGCCCCAGCATTTT. The encoded protein is CASSEEPRPQHF.

DNA of the CDR3: TGTGCCAGCAGCCCCCGCGGAGGGGAGGGTGAAAAACTGTTTTTT. It translates to CASSPRGGEGEKLFF. V is TRBV9 and J is TRBJ1-4; possibly TRBD1 for D (5 bases). The length of the CDR3 is 15 residues. Germline V CDR1 and CDR2: SGDLS, YYNGEE. V was cut by 4 bases and J by 7 bases, with 17 bases left in between. The entire variable domain, with the rest obtained from reference TRBV9 and TRBJ1-4, is as follows: DSGVTQTPKHLITATGQRVTLRCSPRSGDLSVYWYQQSLDQGLQFLIQYYNGEERAKGNILERFSAQQFPDLHSELNLSSLELGDSALYFCASSPRGGEGEKLFFGSGTQLSVL.

The V and J genes are TRBV6-5 and TRBJ2-3; TRBD2 aligns across 9 bases. The CDR3 covers 16 residues. J lost 5 bases, V lost 0 bases, and 6 bases had no gene match. The germline CDR1 and CDR2 sequences are MNHEY and SVGAGI. The CDR3 nucleotides are TGTGCCAGCAGTTACTCATTGGCGGGAGGGTTAGATACGCAGTATTTT. Its translation is CASSYSLAGGLDTQYF.

V is TRBV6-6 and J is TRBJ1-2; 8 nucleotides agree with TRBD1. CDR1 is MNHNY and CDR2 is SVGAGI in the germline V gene (reference sequence). The V segment lost 7 bases and the J segment 1 base; nucleotides outside the gene matches: 11. This CDR3 is 16 amino acids long. The CDR3 region is CASNTNRGSYNYGYTF. CDR3 DNA: TGTGCCAGCAATACGAACAGGGGGTCGTATAACTATGGCTACACCTTC.

Here the CDR3 DNA reads TGTGCCAGCAGCTTGTCACCAGGGGCGCACACCGGGGAGCTGTTTTTT. This codes for CASSLSPGAHTGELFF. The V gene is TRBV5-6, the J gene TRBJ2-2; perhaps TRBD1 as D (6 bases). Germline values: CDR1 SGHDT, CDR2 YYEEEE. This CDR3 contains 16 residues. V lost 1 base and J lost 3, with 13 bases in between.

This clone was recorded once. V is TRBV10-3 and J is TRBJ1-2; 8 bases are a match to TRBD1. V dropped 5 bases and J dropped 8; count of bases not matched to a gene: 10. The CDR3 consists of 14 residues. Germline V gene sequence: CDR1 ENHRY, CDR2 SYGVKD. CDR3 sequence reads: CAISTGTGEAGYTF. For the CDR3, the DNA is TGTGCCATCAGTACCGGGACAGGCGAGGCGGGCTACACCTTC.

The chain is built from TRBV2 and TRBJ2-1, with TRBD2 identical over 14 bases. Unmatched junction bases numbered 1, after V lost 9 bases and J lost 6 bases. This CDR3 contains 13 residues. Germline CDR1 is SNHLY and CDR2 is FYNNEI. The DNA for the CDR3 is TGTGCCAGTGGGACTAGCGGGGGCAATGAGCAGTTCTTC. It is translated as CASGTSGGNEQFF. The variable domain in full, with the rest retrieved from reference TRBV2 and TRBJ2-1, is EPEVTQTPSHQVTQMGQEVILRCVPISNHLYFYWYRQILGQKVEFLVSFYNNEISEKSEIFDDQFSVERPDGSNFTLKIRSTKLEDSAMYFCASGTSGGNEQFFGPGTRLTVL.